This TCR beta chain is drawn from a study of response to subunit inactivated influenza vaccine. General study findings and limits: A suggestion made by the authors is that each seasonal influenza vaccination recruits few new T cells.

Details on this clonotype: The antigen remains unidentified.

The germline gives CDR1 DFQATT, CDR2 SNEGSKA (reference sequence). The CDR3 has 11 amino acids. The V and J ends lost 6 bases and 6 bases respectively, with 12 bases between them. TCRdb itself ran the RT-PCR reads through MiXCR, one entry per CDR3 protein. In the table there are approximately 310,000 distinct CDR3 sequences, about a fifth of which are singletons. The chain has TRBV20-1 and TRBJ2-7; D is undetermined. Sequencing used PBMCs from blood, obtained approximately 20 months after vaccination. The receptor was isolated from a man aged 45 to 75 who received an inactivated influenza vaccine. The CDR3 here is CSALTLLEQYF. The CDR3 bases are TGCAGTGCCCTAACCCTGCTCGAGCAGTACTTC.